These T cell receptor beta chains were read from a single sample in a study of a mutant IDH1 vaccine in newly diagnosed glioma. Profiled with immunoSEQ multiplex PCR; TCRdb holds only in-frame clones, not every one. The sample has tens of thousands of clones, about 89% seen once; the top ten hold over 9%. Sample: PBMCs, taken from a glioma patient treated with radiotherapy, temozolomide or both. These receptors were taken from a man aged 25 to 40 with glioma. Both conserved end residues are part of each CDR3. D genes are given only for firm matches. The size field is filled for only some rows; it gives once, few, many or a size class.

cdr3_length	v_call	j_call	d_call	clone_size	cdr3_nt	cdr3_aa
14	TRBV6-1	TRBJ2-2	TRBD1	.	TGTGCCAGCAGAGAAGGGACAGGTTATGGGGAGCTGTTTTTT	CASREGTGYGELFF
13	TRBV9	TRBJ2-2	.	once	TGTGCCAGCAGCGTAGAGGGCGGCGGGGAGCTGTTTTTT	CASSVEGGGELFF
15	TRBV5-4	TRBJ2-2	TRBD2	.	TGTGCCAGCAGCGGCCGGACTAGCGTCACCGGGGAGCTGTTTTTT	CASSGRTSVTGELFF
14	TRBV6-1	TRBJ1-4	.	.	TGTGCCAGCAGTGAACATAGGGGTAATGAAAAACTGTTTTTT	CASSEHRGNEKLFF
13	TRBV27	TRBJ2-5	.	.	TGTGCCAGCAGTTCCCGGGGGCTAGAGACCCAGTACTTC	CASSSRGLETQYF
13	TRBV30	TRBJ1-2	.	.	TGTGCCTGGAGTCTACCAGGGATCTATGGCTACACCTTC	CAWSLPGIYGYTF
12	TRBV12-5	TRBJ2-7	.	.	TGTGCTAGTGGTATAGATTCCTACGAGCAGTACTTC	CASGIDSYEQYF
13	TRBV11-2	TRBJ2-2	.	.	TGTGCCAGCAGCATCGCCCTGACGGGGGAGCTGTTTTTT	CASSIALTGELFF
20	TRBV7-6	TRBJ1-1	.	.	TGTGCCAGCAGCTTAGCGACAGGTCGTCAAGTAAGGGATAAGAACACTGAAGCTTTCTTT	CASSLATGRQVRDKNTEAFF
15	TRBV6-5	TRBJ1-1	TRBD1	.	TGTGCCAGCAGCTCCACAGGGGCTGTACACACTGAAGCTTTCTTT	CASSSTGAVHTEAFF
17	TRBV7-8	TRBJ2-1	TRBD2	.	TGTGCCAGCAGCTTAAGGCGGGAGCCGCGGTCCTACAATGAGCAGTTCTTC	CASSLRREPRSYNEQFF
16	TRBV16	TRBJ2-2	.	.	TGTGCCAGCAGCCAATTTGGCAGTCGGAACACCGGGGAGCTGTTTTTT	CASSQFGSRNTGELFF
17	TRBV7-8	TRBJ2-5	TRBD2	.	TGTGCCAGCAGCTCAGATCACCTAGCGGCGTGGGGGGAGACCCAGTACTTC	CASSSDHLAAWGETQYF
15	TRBV5-6	TRBJ1-1	.	.	TGTGCCAGCAGCTTGGTACAAGGCGTGAACACTGAAGCTTTCTTT	CASSLVQGVNTEAFF
15	TRBV7-6	TRBJ2-7	.	.	TGTGCCAGCAGCTCCCGCGGCCCTACAACGCACGAGCAGTACTTC	CASSSRGPTTHEQYF
12	TRBV5-4	TRBJ1-1	TRBD1	.	TGTGCCAGCGCCCTTGGGACAGGTGAAGCTTTCTTT	CASALGTGEAFF
16	TRBV6-5	TRBJ2-7	TRBD1	.	TGTGCCAGCAGTTACCGGGGGGGACAGGGGGCCTACGAGCAGTACTTC	CASSYRGGQGAYEQYF
14	TRBV18	TRBJ2-7	.	.	TGTGCCAGCTCACCGGGACTCACAATCTACGAGCAGTACTTC	CASSPGLTIYEQYF
15	TRBV27	TRBJ1-1	TRBD1	.	TGTGCCAGCAGTCCCCATACAGGGGGCGGGACTGAAGCTTTCTTT	CASSPHTGGGTEAFF
14	TRBV5-1	TRBJ2-4	.	.	TGCGCCAGCAGCTTGGAGGGGGGTCCAAACATTCAGTACTTC	CASSLEGGPNIQYF
16	TRBV7-2	TRBJ2-7	TRBD2	.	TGTGCCAGCAGCTTAGTGGGACTAGCGGCCGGGAACGAGCAGTACTTC	CASSLVGLAAGNEQYF
15	TRBV9	TRBJ2-1	.	.	TGTGCCAGCAGCGTTAGTCCCACCTCCTACAATGAGCAGTTCTTC	CASSVSPTSYNEQFF
16	TRBV25-1	TRBJ2-1	TRBD2	.	TGTGCCAGCAGTGACCCAGGCGCTAGCGGGACGCCTTTTCGGTTCTTC	CASSDPGASGTPFRFF
15	TRBV6-1	TRBJ2-7	TRBD2	.	TGTGCCAGCAGTGCTACTAGCGGGAGGGCCCGCGAGCAGTACTTC	CASSATSGRAREQYF
10	TRBV5-1	TRBJ2-3	.	.	TGCGCCCCCGCAACGGATACGCAGTATTTT	CAPATDTQYF
13	TRBV4-1	TRBJ1-1	.	.	TGCGCCAGCAGCAGGCAGGGGAACACTGAAGCTTTCTTT	CASSRQGNTEAFF
15	TRBV6-5	TRBJ1-2	TRBD1	.	TGTGCCAGCAGTTTAACCGGGACAGGGCTAGGAGGCTACACCTTC	CASSLTGTGLGGYTF
16	TRBV4-2	TRBJ2-2	.	.	TGTGCCAGCAGCCAGCGGGGAAACGTTAACACCGGGGAGCTGTTTTTT	CASSQRGNVNTGELFF
15	TRBV6-1	TRBJ2-3	TRBD2	.	TGTGCCAGCAGTGAGTCGGGAGGTTACACAGATACGCAGTATTTT	CASSESGGYTDTQYF
12	TRBV10-3	TRBJ1-2	.	.	TGTGCCATCAGCCGCCAGGGTGAAGGCTACACCTTC	CAISRQGEGYTF
14	TRBV2	TRBJ2-5	.	.	TGTGCCAGCAGTGAAGCGACTGACTTGGGGACCCAGTACTTC	CASSEATDLGTQYF
17	TRBV12-5	TRBJ2-7	.	.	TGTGCTAGTGGTTTGGAAAGGGTTCGGGACGCCCGCTACGAGCAGTACTTC	CASGLERVRDARYEQYF
12	TRBV7-9	TRBJ2-7	.	.	TGTGCCAGCAGCTCACAGGGATACGAGCAGTACTTC	CASSSQGYEQYF
13	TRBV6-6	TRBJ2-7	.	once	TGTGCCAGCAGTTCGTTGTTAGGCTTGGGGCAGTACTTC	CASSSLLGLGQYF
13	TRBV19	TRBJ2-5	TRBD1	.	TGTGCCAGTACAGAGACAGGGCACGAGACCCAGTACTTC	CASTETGHETQYF
17	TRBV7-9	TRBJ1-1	.	.	TGTGCCAGCAGCCACCCTATGACAGGCCCCATGAACACTGAAGCTTTCTTT	CASSHPMTGPMNTEAFF
15	TRBV5-4	TRBJ2-1	.	.	TGTGCCAGCAGCTTCATGAAGAGGGCTAGCAATGAGCAGTTCTTC	CASSFMKRASNEQFF
19	TRBV5-1	TRBJ2-1	TRBD2	.	TGCGCCAGCAGCTTGGCGATCGGGACTAGCGGGAGGGACTACAATGAGCAGTTCTTC	CASSLAIGTSGRDYNEQFF
13	TRBV6-1	TRBJ2-3	.	few	TGTGCCAGCCCAGGGGTCTCCACAGATACGCAGTATTTT	CASPGVSTDTQYF
14	TRBV18	TRBJ2-5	.	.	TGTGCCAGCTCACCCGAGCAAGACGGAGAGACCCAGTACTTC	CASSPEQDGETQYF
13	TRBV2	TRBJ1-2	.	.	TGTGCCAGCAGTGAACAGAGTGTCTATGGCTACACCTTC	CASSEQSVYGYTF
15	TRBV6-5	TRBJ2-1	TRBD2	.	TGTGCCAGCAGTTACGGGGGGGAGGTCTACAATGAGCAGTTCTTC	CASSYGGEVYNEQFF
12	TRBV7-9	TRBJ1-2	.	once	TGTGCCAGCAGCTTGGGCGGGGCTGACTACACCTTC	CASSLGGADYTF
14	TRBV18	TRBJ1-1	.	.	TGTGCCAGCTCACCGGGACAAATGAACACTGAAGCTTTCTTT	CASSPGQMNTEAFF
12	TRBV2	TRBJ2-3	TRBD1	.	TGTGCCATCGGACAGGACTCCCTGACGCAGTATTTT	CAIGQDSLTQYF
18	TRBV23-1	TRBJ1-5	.	.	TGCGCCAGCAGTCAAGTACAGTACAGGGTCTTTAGCAATCAGCCCCAGCATTTT	CASSQVQYRVFSNQPQHF
15	TRBV19	TRBJ1-2	TRBD1	.	TGTGCCAGTACCAAACTGACAGGGATCGACTATGGCTACACCTTC	CASTKLTGIDYGYTF
13	TRBV27	TRBJ2-7	TRBD1	few	TGTGCCAGCACACAGGGGCCCGCCTACGAGCAGTACTTC	CASTQGPAYEQYF
15	TRBV29-1	TRBJ2-1	TRBD1	once	TGCAGCGCGATACCGGGACAGGGGCCATACAATGAGCAGTTCTTC	CSAIPGQGPYNEQFF
13	TRBV21-1	TRBJ2-2	.	.	TGTGCCAGCAGCCAGGGGGCCACCGGGGAGCTGTTTTTT	CASSQGATGELFF
13	TRBV6-5	TRBJ1-6	.	.	TGTGCCAGCAGTTGGGACGGGAATTCACCCCTCCACTTT	CASSWDGNSPLHF
14	TRBV5-1	TRBJ2-3	TRBD2	.	TGCGCCAGCAGCTCGCGGACTAGCCCAGATACGCAGTATTTT	CASSSRTSPDTQYF
14	TRBV6-6	TRBJ2-3	.	.	TGTGCCAGCAGTTACTCTATTTGGGCAGATACGCAGTATTTT	CASSYSIWADTQYF
13	TRBV28	TRBJ2-5	.	.	TGTGCCAGCAGCCTCCCACCCCGACAGGCACAGTACTTC	CASSLPPRQAQYF
14	TRBV5-4	TRBJ2-7	TRBD2	.	TGTGCCAGCAGTCCAGGACTAGCGGCCTACGAGCAGTACTTC	CASSPGLAAYEQYF